This T cell receptor beta chain stems from a study of blood T cell repertoires in COVID-19 (dated by TCRdb to the early 2020s). With regard to the full study: Samples from collaborators originated in the United States, Italy and Spain and spanned both the acute and convalescent phases of COVID-19. The material from the prospective study consisted of cDNA or gDNA derived from T cells, B-cell-depleted T cells, or PBMCs. Nearly every sample came with metadata listing a de-identified subject ID, COVID-19 status, age in years and sex. Where available, HLA class I and class II types were taken from metadata supplied by the sample provider and were not determined by assay-based typing. Subjects who had been exposed to COVID-19, were actively infected with it, or had recovered from it provided the deeply sampled blood TCRbeta repertoires that made up the dataset. The repertoires were released in a freely available public database meant as a resource for research on the immune response to SARS-CoV-2. Samples were obtained from the ongoing ImmuneRACE study (first 160 participants) and from 1,254 subjects provided by 6 global collaborators. Broad study findings and their caveats: Clinical and demographic metadata were provided uncurated, with the amount varying by source and participant.

Each collaborating institution followed its own protocols to collect whole blood in K2EDTA tubes. For TCRbeta analysis, collaborators shipped samples in one of three forms: frozen whole blood, isolated PBMCs, or DNA extracted from either of those sample types. Notes on this clone: Its target antigen remains unknown. Base qualities are missing; no much larger clone stands one base away.

The germline V gene provides CDR1 SGHRS and CDR2 YFSETQ. Trimming costs V 4 bases and J 0 bases, and their ends lie 10 bases apart. The CDR3 covers 14 residues, taking in both the cysteine and the phenylalanine. The read is trimmed to its CDR3 DNA, 42 bases read in frame from base 1. TCRbeta CDR3 regions were amplified from genomic DNA using the immunoSEQ Assay, a bias-controlled multiplex PCR. On the study's bioinformatics: Within the assay, amplification of reference gene primers was used to estimate how many nucleated cells each sample contained. To quantify the absolute abundance of each unique TCRbeta CDR3 rearrangement, sequence reads were collapsed and filtered. For each sample, productive Simpson clonality was calculated by taking the square root of Simpson's diversity index across productive rearrangements. The table comes from immuneACCESS by way of TCRdb, which keeps in-frame sequences with V and J called. Part of the clones is missing from these tables; in studies checked, under half for an unresolved V gene and the rest for unknown reasons. The D gene and trimming were derived from the DNA, and the V and J assignments and clone size from that table. This sample comprises more than 100,000 clones, around 81% of them detected only once. The ten largest clones add up to approximately 8.7% of the sample.

The sample was peripheral blood. The chain couples TRBV5-1 to TRBJ1-1; TRBD1 is possibly the D segment (5 matching bases). The sequence was collected from a woman aged 55-69 years with active or convalescent COVID-19. The nucleotides read TGCGCCAGCAGCCGGGGACTGATGAACACTGAAGCTTTCTTT. This yields the protein CASSRGLMNTEAFF. The CDR3, completed at both ends by the reference TRBV5-1 and TRBJ1-1 genes, gives the full variable domain KAGVTQTPRYLIKTRGQQVTLSCSPISGHRSVSWYQQTPGQGLQFLFEYFSETQRNKGNFPGRFSGRQFSNSRSEMNVSTLELGDSALYLCASSRGLMNTEAFFGQGTRLTVV.